The 29 T cell receptor beta chains reported below all come from one sample, sequenced in a study of blood T cells in healthy people across ages. PCR was performed a second time for about 7 to 11 cycles using a sample-barcoded 5' primer and a J-beta primer mix. TCRdb itself ran the 5' RACE reads through MiXCR, one entry per CDR3 protein. The sample lists about 570,000 distinct CDR3 sequences, approximately 25% seen once, with about 18% in the top ten. Specimen: blood. All receptors derive from a woman between 65 and 79 years old in good health.

A few counts support this clonotype. CDR3 DNA: TGCAGTGCTACGACAGGGGATTCCTACGAGCAGTACTTC. Translating gives CSATTGDSYEQYF. The chain has TRBV20-1 and TRBJ2-7; 8 bases are a match to TRBD1. CDR1 is DFQATT and CDR2 is SNEGSKA in the germline V gene (reference sequence). This CDR3 has 13 amino acids. V trimming: 4 bases; J trimming: 1 base; junction bases outside the gene matches: 3.

The chain links TRBV5-1 to TRBJ2-4; D is perhaps TRBD2 (8 bases). CDR1 is SGHRS, CDR2 YFSETQ, per germline. The CDR3 has 15 residues. Trimming shortened V by 1 base and J by 7 bases, and 15 bases separated the two germline ends. CDR3 loop: CASSLREGAQNIQYF. In DNA form, the CDR3 reads TGCGCCAGCAGCTTGCGGGAGGGGGCGCAGAACATTCAGTACTTC. The complete variable domain, with remaining parts taken from reference TRBV5-1 and TRBJ2-4, reads KAGVTQTPRYLIKTRGQQVTLSCSPISGHRSVSWYQQTPGQGLQFLFEYFSETQRNKGNFPGRFSGRQFSNSRSEMNVSTLELGDSALYLCASSLREGAQNIQYFGAGTRLSVL.

The chain employs TRBV6-5 and TRBJ1-1; no firm D call. The CDR3 has 13 amino acids. V lost 6 bases to trimming and J lost 2 bases, with 10 bases between them. Germline V gene sequence: CDR1 MNHEY, CDR2 SVGAGI. The CDR3 DNA sequence: TGTGCCAGCAGGACTCGGACTAACACTGAAGCTTTCTTT. The encoded protein is CASRTRTNTEAFF.

The sample holds a few counts of this clonotype. The gene calls are TRBV5-1 and TRBJ1-2, with D possibly matching TRBD1 (5 bases). The ends were cut back, 6 bases at V and 8 bases at J, with 23 bases in the middle. The CDR3 runs to 15 residues. Germline CDR1 reads SGHRS; CDR2 reads YFSETQ. CDR3 in amino acids: CASTSGRLPTEGYTF. The CDR3 DNA reads TGCGCCAGCACCTCAGGGCGGCTTCCTACAGAAGGCTACACCTTC. Combining the CDR3 with reference TRBV5-1 and TRBJ1-2 gives the whole variable domain KAGVTQTPRYLIKTRGQQVTLSCSPISGHRSVSWYQQTPGQGLQFLFEYFSETQRNKGNFPGRFSGRQFSNSRSEMNVSTLELGDSALYLCASTSGRLPTEGYTFGSGTRLTVV.

The genes are TRBV14 and TRBJ2-7; D unresolved. CDR3 length: 15 residues. Trimming removed 0 bases at V and 2 bases at J, with 11 bases between. Germline CDR1 is SGHDN and CDR2 is FVKESK. For the CDR3, the DNA is TGTGCCAGCAGCCAAGAGCAGAAAGGGACCTACGAGCAGTACTTC. It codes for CASSQEQKGTYEQYF.

A few counts support this clonotype. The genes are TRBV5-6 and TRBJ2-1, with D perhaps being TRBD1 or TRBD2 (6 bases each). Germline V lookup: CDR1 SGHDT, CDR2 YYEEEE. The ends were cut back, 2 bases at V and 0 bases at J, with 12 bases in the middle. The CDR3 covers 16 residues. CDR3 sequence: CASSFREGGSYNEQFF. The CDR3 coding sequence is TGTGCCAGCAGCTTTCGCGAGGGGGGCTCCTACAATGAGCAGTTCTTC.

This clonotype was seen only a few times. The gene calls are TRBV27 and TRBJ1-1; TRBD1 agrees at 7 bases. CDR1 is MNHEY and CDR2 is SMNVEV in the germline V gene (reference sequence). The ends lost 4 bases at V and 4 bases at J; junction bases unmatched: 6. There are 14 residues in the CDR3. The CDR3 DNA reads as TGTGCCAGCAGTTCCCGCAGGGGGATCACTGAAGCTTTCTTT. It translates to CASSSRRGITEAFF.

The chain is built from TRBV3-1 and TRBJ1-1; weak D call: TRBD1 (5 bases). CDR3 length equals 14 residues. V lost 3 bases and J lost 4, with 12 bases in between. CDR1 is LGHDT, CDR2 YNNKEL, per germline (reference sequence). This chain's CDR3 is CASSHSGGSTEAFF. The CDR3 DNA follows: TGTGCCAGCAGCCATTCCGGGGGTAGCACTGAAGCTTTCTTT.

V usage is TRBV7-2 and J usage is TRBJ2-1; 9 bases align to TRBD2. CDR3 length: 15 amino acids. CDR1 and CDR2 from the germline V gene are SGHTA and FQGNSA. V lost 3 bases to trimming and J lost 6 bases; unmatched junction nucleotides: 6. CDR3 DNA: TGTGCCAGCAGCTTGGGCGGTAGCGGGAGCAATGAGCAGTTCTTC. Protein sequence: CASSLGGSGSNEQFF.

The chain links TRBV4-1 to TRBJ1-2; D not certain. Per germline, CDR1 MGHRA and CDR2 YSYEKL. Trimming cost V 5 bases and J 6 bases, with 16 bases left between them. The CDR3 is 14 amino acids. The CDR3 is CASSGRTGRNGYTF. The CDR3 nucleotides read TGCGCCAGCAGCGGACGGACGGGCAGAAATGGCTACACCTTC.

CDR3 DNA: TGCGCCAGCAGCCCCGGACTAGCGGGGGGTCCCTCCCAAGAGACCCAGTACTTC. Translated: CASSPGLAGGPSQETQYF. The J gene is TRBJ2-5, the V gene TRBV5-1, with 14 nucleotides matching TRBD2. Germline V CDR1 and CDR2: SGHRS, YFSETQ. V lost 4 bases and J lost 1; bases outside the gene matches: 9. This CDR3 is built from 18 residues.

Notes on this clonotype: At one end, the junction sequence differs from germline, possibly due to a read error. The genes are TRBV7-7 and TRBJ2-2; 9 bases are shared with TRBD1. CDR1 and CDR2 (germline): SSHAT, FNYEAQ (reference sequence). The CDR3 is 15 residues long. The CDR3 loop reads CASSPLTGGHGELFF. CDR3 in DNA: TGTGCTAGCAGCCCTTTGACAGGGGGACACGGGGAGCTGTTTTTT.

This clonotype was detected only a few times. The chain has TRBV20-1 and TRBJ2-2; weak D call: TRBD2 (6 bases). The length of the CDR3 is 13 residues. With 6 bases removed from V and 5 bases from J, the gap between germline ends came to 13 bases. The germline V gene has CDR1 DFQATT and CDR2 SNEGSKA (reference sequence). CDR3 region: CSATDYSTGELFF. As DNA, the CDR3 is TGCAGTGCCACGGACTACAGTACCGGGGAGCTGTTTTTT.

This clonotype was detected only a few times. This chain's CDR3 is CASSIYGELFF. The CDR3 region has the DNA TGTGCCAGCAGTATATACGGGGAGCTGTTTTTT. This chain joins TRBV6-2 or TRBV6-3 and TRBJ2-2; the D is unclear. V lost 5 bases and J 7 bases, leaving 5 bases between the germline ends. The germline CDR1 and CDR2 sequences are MNHEY and SVGEGT. The CDR3 runs to 11 residues.

The chain's CDR3 is CASNRDRVSGANVLTF. In DNA form, the CDR3 reads TGTGCCAGCAATCGGGACAGGGTATCTGGGGCCAACGTCCTGACTTTC. J is TRBJ2-6 and V is TRBV5-8, with TRBD1 identical over 9 bases. The CDR3 has 16 amino acids. Trimming took 6 bases from V and 1 from J; bases not matched to a gene: 5. Germline V gene sequence: CDR1 SGHTS, CDR2 YDEGEE.

The sample holds a few counts of this clonotype. The V call is TRBV7-2, the J call TRBJ2-2; no firm D call. Trimming stripped 6 bases from V and 4 bases from J, with 6 bases between. Germline loops: CDR1 SGHTA, CDR2 FQGNSA. The CDR3 is 12 residues long. The CDR3 protein is CASRLPTGELFF. The CDR3 nucleotides are TGTGCCAGCAGATTGCCCACCGGGGAGCTGTTTTTT.

This clonotype was detected a few times. The gene calls are TRBV12-3 or TRBV12-4 and TRBJ2-7; possible D gene TRBD1, 5 bases. The ends were cut back, 6 bases at V and 3 bases at J, with 9 bases in the middle. The CDR3 is made up of 12 amino acids. The DNA for the CDR3 is TGTGCCAGCAGCACCAGGGTCTACGAGCAGTACTTC. This encodes CASSTRVYEQYF.

The chain is built from TRBV5-1 and TRBJ1-2; D remains ambiguous. V shed 0 bases and J shed 0 bases, with 6 bases lying between them. Germline V gene data show CDR1 as SGHRS and CDR2 as YFSETQ. The CDR3 contains 14 residues. The CDR3 sequence: CASSLGPPNYGYTF. The DNA of the CDR3 is TGCGCCAGCAGCTTGGGACCCCCTAACTATGGCTACACCTTC.

This clonotype appeared a few times. The V call is TRBV7-9, the J call TRBJ1-1; unclear D gene. Germline CDR1 is SEHNR and CDR2 is FQNEAQ (reference sequence). The ends were cut back, 5 bases at V and 0 bases at J, with 10 bases in the middle. The CDR3 runs 14 residues. The CDR3 here is CASSPQRLNTEAFF. The CDR3 DNA is TGTGCCAGCAGCCCCCAGCGACTGAACACTGAAGCTTTCTTT.

This clonotype has more than one count but fewer than ten. The chain joins TRBV30 to TRBJ2-7; unclear D gene. The V gene's germline CDR1 is GTSNPN and CDR2 SVGIG (reference sequence). V was shortened by 0 bases and J by 7 bases, with 10 bases between the two germline ends. The CDR3 contains 12 residues. CDR3 coding DNA: TGTGCCTGGAGTGTAACTCGCACTGAGCAGTACTTC. This encodes CAWSVTRTEQYF.

The V gene is TRBV3-1, the J gene TRBJ2-4, with 9 bases matching TRBD1. The CDR3 length is 14 residues. Unmatched junction bases numbered 6, after V lost 4 bases and J lost 8 bases. Germline loops: CDR1 LGHDT, CDR2 YNNKEL (reference sequence). This CDR3 reads CASSPPGQGDIQYF. The CDR3 DNA is TGTGCCAGCAGCCCTCCGGGACAGGGTGACATTCAGTACTTC. The variable domain in full, completed from reference TRBV3-1 and TRBJ2-4, reads DTAVSQTPKYLVTQMGNDKSIKCEQNLGHDTMYWYKQDSKKFLKIMFSYNNKELIINETVPNRFSPKSPDKAHLNLHINSLELGDSAVYFCASSPPGQGDIQYFGAGTRLSVL.

The chain combines TRBV5-1 with TRBJ2-7, with D perhaps matching TRBD1 (6 bases). CDR3 size: 14 residues. V lost 4 bases and J lost 3, with 14 bases in between. Germline CDR1 is SGHRS and CDR2 is YFSETQ. The CDR3 reads CASSPQGFGYEQYF. The CDR3 DNA reads TGCGCCAGCAGCCCACAGGGCTTTGGCTACGAGCAGTACTTC.

The V call is TRBV20-1, the J call TRBJ2-7; 10 bases match TRBD2. J gave up 3 bases and V 3 bases, and 5 bases lay outside the gene matches. CDR1 is DFQATT and CDR2 is SNEGSKA in the germline V gene (reference sequence). The CDR3 sequence is 14 residues long. As DNA, the CDR3 is TGCAGTGCTAGTCTAGCGGGGGCTTTCTACGAGCAGTACTTC. Translation gives CSASLAGAFYEQYF.

The chain recombines TRBV19 with TRBJ2-3; TRBD1 might be the D (5 bases). The CDR3 has 15 residues. The V end was cut by 5 bases, the J end by 11 bases, with 23 bases between. CDR1 LNHDA and CDR2 SQIVND come from the germline V gene (reference sequence). The DNA of the CDR3 is TGTGCCAGTAGTTTCCTTGACGGGCGCACAGGTAGGCAGTATTTT. This translates into CASSFLDGRTGRQYF.

This clonotype was observed a handful of times. V usage is TRBV5-1 and J usage is TRBJ2-7, with TRBD1 as a possible D gene (6 bases). With 4 bases removed from V and 3 bases from J, the gap between germline ends came to 14 bases. CDR1 is SGHRS and CDR2 is YFSETQ in the germline V gene. The CDR3 is made up of 14 amino acids. CDR3 DNA: TGCGCCAGCAGCCCACAGGGATCGGGCTACGAGCAGTACTTC. This encodes CASSPQGSGYEQYF.

The table lists this clonotype with a few counts. V usage is TRBV25-1 and J usage is TRBJ2-5; 10 nucleotides agree with TRBD1. Matching the DNA end better, TRBJ2-7 makes the J call doubtful. CDR1 and CDR2 (germline): MGHDK, SYGVNS. The CDR3 covers 15 residues. The CDR3 reads CASSDHRDRGYEQYF. Here the CDR3 DNA reads TGTGCCAGCAGTGATCACCGGGACAGGGGCTACGAGCAGTACTTC.

This clonotype was recorded a few times. The V and J genes are TRBV7-2 and TRBJ1-1; 8 positions agree with TRBD1. This CDR3 is built from 16 residues. V shed 2 bases, J shed 0 bases, and the junction held 5 bases outside the gene matches. CDR1 and CDR2 from the germline V gene are SGHTA and FQGNSA. The CDR3 loop is CASSLQGALMNTEAFF. DNA for the CDR3: TGTGCCAGCAGCTTACAGGGGGCTCTAATGAACACTGAAGCTTTCTTT.

Only a few counts were recorded for this clonotype. The rearrangement uses TRBV6-2 or TRBV6-3 and TRBJ2-5; maybe TRBD1 (5 bases). V lost 2 bases and J 1 base, leaving 17 bases between the germline ends. CDR1 and CDR2 from the germline V gene are MNHEY and SVGEGT. There are 17 residues in the CDR3. The CDR3 DNA is TGTGCCAGCAGTTACACTTTGGGCAGGGCCGGCCAAGAGACCCAGTACTTC. Translating gives CASSYTLGRAGQETQYF.

This clonotype was picked up a small number of times. The J gene is TRBJ2-2, the V gene TRBV7-2; D call uncertain. The CDR3 covers 13 residues. Trimming took 5 bases from V and 6 from J, leaving 10 bases between them. Germline V gene data show CDR1 as SGHTA and CDR2 as FQGNSA. The CDR3 spells CASSPAAAGELFF. The CDR3 nucleotides read TGTGCCAGCAGCCCAGCCGCGGCCGGGGAGCTGTTTTTT.